These 8 T cell receptor beta chains originate from one sample sequenced in a study of cytomegalovirus exposure and HLA in healthy donors (dated by TCRdb to about 2017). Library preparation used the immunoSEQ multiplex PCR assay. What TCRdb holds here is the immuneACCESS table cut down to in-frame rearrangements. Part of the clones is not present; checked against another copy, under half of the missing clones reflect an unresolved V gene, and the others are unexplained. Recorded for this sample are roughly 68,000 clones; approximately 96% of them occurred a single time. Clones ranked in the top ten supply 2.4% of the sample. Sequenced input: PBMCs. Every receptor here comes from a man aged 18 to 29 in good health and CMV-seronegative.

V and J are TRBV30 and TRBJ2-1; 8 bases fit TRBD2. V lost 4 bases, J lost 0 bases, and 8 bases stayed unmatched. Germline V CDR1 and CDR2: GTSNPN, SVGIG (reference sequence). The CDR3 runs to 16 residues. The CDR3 reads CAWTGGLGSSYNEQFF. The CDR3 DNA is TGTGCCTGGACTGGGGGACTAGGTAGCTCCTACAATGAGCAGTTCTTC. The entire variable domain, with the rest obtained from reference TRBV30 and TRBJ2-1, is as follows: SQTIHQWPATLVQPVGSPLSLECTVEGTSNPNLYWYRQAAGRGLQLLFYSVGIGQISSEVPQNLSASRPQDRQFILSSKKLLLSDSGFYLCAWTGGLGSSYNEQFFGPGTRLTVL.

This clone occurred once. The gene calls are TRBV6-5 and TRBJ1-2; D may be TRBD1 (5 bases). Trimming pared 9 bases from V and 4 bases from J, leaving 12 bases between. CDR3 length equals 12 residues. Germline V gene sequence: CDR1 MNHEY, CDR2 SVGAGI. The CDR3 DNA is TGTGCCAGTGGGCGGGGCGGCTATGGCTACACCTTC. It translates to CASGRGGYGYTF.

To note about this clone: A read error may produce the germline difference seen at one junction end. This chain links TRBV7-9 with TRBJ1-1, with D uncertain. The CDR3 covers 11 residues. The germline CDR1 and CDR2 sequences are SEHNR and FQNEAQ (reference sequence). CDR3 coding DNA: TGTGCCAGCAGCTTAGGGGCAGAAGGTTTCTTT. Translating it yields CASSLGAEGFF.

V usage is TRBV30 and J usage is TRBJ2-1; 12 bases are shared with TRBD2. Per the germline V gene, CDR1 is GTSNPN and CDR2 is SVGIG (reference sequence). The CDR3 is made up of 15 amino acids. The ends lost 3 bases at V and 4 bases at J; junction bases unmatched: 4. CDR3 residues: CAWSSGTSGYNEQFF. The CDR3 region has the DNA TGTGCCTGGAGCAGTGGGACTAGCGGGTACAATGAGCAGTTCTTC. Based on the CDR3 plus reference TRBV30 and TRBJ2-1, the full variable domain is SQTIHQWPATLVQPVGSPLSLECTVEGTSNPNLYWYRQAAGRGLQLLFYSVGIGQISSEVPQNLSASRPQDRQFILSSKKLLLSDSGFYLCAWSSGTSGYNEQFFGPGTRLTVL.

The J gene is TRBJ2-7, the V gene TRBV18; weak D call: TRBD2 (5 bases). Trimming pared 1 base from V and 2 bases from J, leaving 15 bases between. The V gene's germline CDR1 is KGHSH and CDR2 LQKENI. The CDR3 has 16 amino acids. DNA for the CDR3: TGTGCCAGCTCACCACTTGGTGCTAGCTCAACCTACGAGCAGTACTTC. Amino acids: CASSPLGASSTYEQYF.

V usage is TRBV27 and J usage is TRBJ1-2; 9 nucleotides agree with TRBD1. The CDR3 sequence is 15 residues long. CDR1 and CDR2 from the germline V gene are MNHEY and SMNVEV (reference sequence). J gave up 6 bases and V 2 bases, and 7 bases lay outside the gene matches. The CDR3 DNA sequence: TGTGCCAGCAGTTTACCGGGACAGGGTAAGAATGGCTACACCTTC. Protein product: CASSLPGQGKNGYTF.

The rearrangement links TRBV7-8 to TRBJ1-2; the match to TRBD1 covers 7 bases. CDR3 length: 15 amino acids. The germline CDR1 and CDR2 sequences are SGHVS and FQNEAQ. V shed 5 bases, J shed 3 bases, and the junction held 9 bases outside the gene matches. The CDR3 reads CASSTGHTGDYGYTF. Here the CDR3 DNA reads TGTGCCAGCAGCACTGGACATACAGGGGACTATGGCTACACCTTC. Variable domain in full (rest from reference TRBV7-8 and TRBJ1-2): GAGVSQSPRYKVAKRGQDVALRCDPISGHVSLFWYQQALGQGPEFLTYFQNEAQLDKSGLPSDRFFAERPEGSVSTLKIQRTQQEDSAVYLCASSTGHTGDYGYTFGSGTRLTVV.

The rearrangement uses TRBV12-2 and TRBJ1-1. TRBV12-2 is shown as a pseudogene. CDR3 length equals 12 residues. The DNA for the CDR3 is TGTGCAAGTCGCTTAGAGAGGGACTCGGCTTTCTTT. It specifies CASRLERDSAFF.